A selection of T cell receptor beta chains follows, all from one sample in a study of blood T cell repertoires in COVID-19. Sequenced by immunoSEQ multiplex PCR; TCRdb stores in-frame clones only, minus some. The data contain around 130,000 clones, roughly 80% of them singletons. Material: peripheral blood. The receptors derive from a man aged 50-59 years with acute or convalescent COVID-19. CDR3s include the opening cysteine and the closing phenylalanine or tryptophan. The D gene is left open where the match is weak. Clone size is stated in some rows and not others, as once, few, many or a class when expanded.

clone size	V gene	J gene	D gene	CDR3 protein	CDR3 DNA
.	TRBV6-4	TRBJ2-5	.	CARRTLKETQYF	TGTGCCAGAAGGACACTTAAAGAGACCCAGTACTTC
.	TRBV6-5	TRBJ2-3	TRBD2	CATESAGGRTDTQYF	TGTGCCACCGAATCGGCGGGGGGGCGCACAGATACGCAGTATTTT
.	TRBV4-1	TRBJ2-7	.	CASSQGGGPYEQYF	TGCGCCAGCAGCCAAGGGGGCGGCCCCTACGAGCAGTACTTC
.	TRBV9	TRBJ1-6	.	CASSDSLADGFNSPLHF	TGTGCCAGCAGCGATTCGCTAGCGGACGGATTCAATTCACCCCTCCACTTT
.	TRBV7-2	TRBJ2-1	TRBD1	CASTNPRGRNEQFF	TGTGCCAGCACTAACCCTAGGGGGCGAAATGAGCAGTTCTTC
.	TRBV19	TRBJ1-4	.	CASSIQGQNEKLFF	TGTGCCAGTAGTATTCAGGGTCAGAATGAAAAACTGTTTTTT
.	TRBV7-8	TRBJ2-7	TRBD1	CASSGRDRGHEQYF	TGTGCCAGCAGCGGCCGGGACAGGGGCCACGAGCAGTACTTC
.	TRBV30	TRBJ1-1	TRBD1	CAWRRQGNMNTEAFF	TGTGCCTGGAGAAGACAGGGGAACATGAACACTGAAGCTTTCTTT
.	TRBV5-1	TRBJ2-7	TRBD2	CASSLTSGGAHEQYF	TGCGCCAGCAGCTTGACTAGCGGGGGGGCCCACGAGCAGTACTTC
.	TRBV5-1	TRBJ2-1	.	CASSFTGSSYNEQFF	TGCGCCAGCAGCTTCACGGGAAGCTCCTACAATGAGCAGTTCTTC
.	TRBV7-8	TRBJ1-3	.	CASSLDSYSSGNTIYF	TGTGCCAGCAGCTTAGACAGTTACAGCTCTGGAAACACCATATATTTT
.	TRBV5-1	TRBJ2-2	TRBD2	CATGRGTENTGELFF	TGCGCCACCGGGCGGGGGACCGAGAACACCGGGGAGCTGTTTTTT
.	TRBV6-5	TRBJ2-2	TRBD1	CASTDRGAGELFF	TGTGCCAGCACCGACAGGGGCGCCGGGGAGCTGTTTTTT
.	TRBV5-8	TRBJ1-4	.	CASSLPGDGATNEKLFF	TGTGCCAGCAGCCTCCCTGGAGACGGGGCAACTAATGAAAAACTGTTTTTT
.	TRBV30	TRBJ1-6	TRBD1	CAWRERTGTGITNSPLHF	TGTGCCTGGAGGGAGCGAACCGGGACAGGAATTACCAATTCACCCCTCCACTTT
.	TRBV27	TRBJ1-1	.	CASSYSTRRAEAFF	TGTGCCAGCAGTTACTCTACACGGAGGGCTGAAGCTTTCTTT
.	TRBV5-1	TRBJ2-1	TRBD1	CASSLGQDNEQFF	TGCGCCAGCAGCCTTGGACAGGACAATGAGCAGTTCTTC
.	TRBV30	TRBJ1-6	TRBD1	CASARGPDNSPLHF	TGTGCCTCCGCCAGGGGGCCCGATAATTCACCCCTCCACTTT
.	TRBV6-5	TRBJ1-1	TRBD1	CASSYRETGRNTEAFF	TGTGCCAGCAGTTACCGTGAGACAGGGAGGAACACTGAAGCTTTCTTT
.	TRBV30	TRBJ2-3	.	CAWKTGWGDTQYF	TGTGCCTGGAAAACAGGGTGGGGAGATACGCAGTATTTT
few	TRBV6-1	TRBJ1-5	TRBD1	CASSVQGVFNNQPQHF	TGTGCCAGCAGTGTGCAGGGGGTTTTTAACAATCAGCCCCAGCATTTT
once	TRBV5-6	TRBJ1-6	.	CASSLGRDSPLHF	TGTGCCAGCAGCTTGGGTCGGGATTCACCCCTCCACTTT
.	TRBV19	TRBJ2-1	.	CASSTLASYNEQFF	TGTGCCAGTAGTACCCTAGCATCCTACAATGAGCAGTTCTTC